What follows are 28 T cell receptor beta chains derived from one specimen sequenced in a study of blood T cell repertoires in COVID-19. Profiled with immunoSEQ multiplex PCR; TCRdb holds only in-frame clones, not every one. The table records 200,000 to 250,000 clones, approximately 90% of them present only once. The specimen sequenced was peripheral blood. These receptors all stem from a man aged 30-40 years with COVID-19, enrolled during active disease.

V usage is TRBV19 and J usage is TRBJ1-5; D is possibly TRBD1 (6 bases). V lost 7 bases, J lost 5 bases, and 15 bases lay in between. There are 14 residues in the CDR3. Germline values: CDR1 LNHDA, CDR2 SQIVND (reference sequence). The CDR3, as DNA: TGTGCCAGTACTGGCGACAGGCCCCATCAGCCCCAGCATTTT. Its protein is CASTGDRPHQPQHF.

The V call is TRBV10-3, the J call TRBJ2-5; the match to TRBD1 covers 11 bases. Germline loops: CDR1 ENHRY, CDR2 SYGVKD. V trimming: 0 bases; J trimming: 4 bases; junction bases outside the gene matches: 1. The CDR3 is made up of 15 amino acids. The CDR3 loop reads CAISESGQGAETQYF. The CDR3 region has the DNA TGTGCCATCAGTGAGTCCGGACAGGGGGCAGAGACCCAGTACTTC.

V usage is TRBV7-3 and J usage is TRBJ2-1; perhaps TRBD1 as D (5 bases). The CDR3 runs 14 residues. Trimming removed 5 bases from V and 4 bases from J, with 12 bases in between. Germline V gives CDR1 SGHTA, CDR2 FQGTGA. Here the CDR3 DNA reads TGTGCCAGCAGCCCAGGGCTACAGTACAATGAGCAGTTCTTC. It codes for CASSPGLQYNEQFF.

This rearrangement joins TRBV28 to TRBJ2-7, with D tentatively TRBD1 (5 bases). Germline V CDR1 and CDR2: MDHEN, SYDVKM. The CDR3 has 14 residues. The germline V and J ends were trimmed by 5 bases and 2 bases, with 13 bases remaining between them. CDR3 DNA: TGTGCCAGCAGTAAACCGACAGCCCCCTACGAGCAGTACTTC. This translates into CASSKPTAPYEQYF.

J is TRBJ2-7 and V is TRBV19, with a weak D call TRBD1 (5 bases). The CDR3 consists of 11 residues. Trimming took 4 bases from V and 6 from J, leaving 7 bases between them. The germline V gene encodes CDR1 LNHDA and CDR2 SQIVND (reference sequence). The CDR3 is CASSTTGEQYF. The DNA for the CDR3 is TGTGCCAGTAGTACAACAGGCGAGCAGTACTTC.

The chain has TRBV3-1 (or the pseudogene TRBV3-2) and TRBJ1-6, with D perhaps TRBD1 (6 bases). Trimming removed 5 bases from V and 6 bases from J, with 17 bases in between. The CDR3 totals 16 residues. Germline-derived CDR1 and CDR2 are LGHDT and YNNKEL (reference sequence). In nucleotides, the CDR3 is TGTGCCAGCAGCGGAAAAAGTCGGACAGTTAATTCACCCCTCCACTTT. Amino acids: CASSGKSRTVNSPLHF.

The chain carries TRBV11-2 and TRBJ1-2; 9 positions match TRBD1. The J segment lost 8 bases and the V segment lost 3 bases, leaving 7 bases of the junction unmatched. The CDR3 totals 14 residues. Germline CDR1 SGHAT, CDR2 FQNNGV. As DNA, the CDR3 is TGTGCCAGCAGCTTTTTTACAGGGGGCGAAGGCTACACCTTC. It yields the protein CASSFFTGGEGYTF.

The gene calls are TRBV5-1 and TRBJ2-5, with a tentative D call TRBD2 (5 bases). Trimming pared 4 bases from V and 1 base from J, leaving 20 bases between. The CDR3 has 17 residues. Germline CDR1 is SGHRS and CDR2 is YFSETQ. The CDR3 loop reads CASSIDGTAGIQETQYF. As DNA, the CDR3 is TGCGCCAGCAGCATTGATGGCACTGCGGGCATCCAAGAGACCCAGTACTTC.

The rearrangement uses TRBV21-1 and TRBJ1-4; the table's D gene call, TRBD1, was not cross checked with the DNA. TRBV21-1 is a documented pseudogene. This CDR3 region has 16 residues. The CDR3 spells CANRTGGLRTNEKLFF. The CDR3, as DNA: TGTGCCAACCGGACAGGGGGCTTAAGAACTAATGAAAAACTGTTTTTT.

This rearrangement joins TRBV6-5 to TRBJ2-7, with TRBD1 matching 7 bases. J lost 1 base, V lost 4 bases, and 7 bases had no gene match. Germline assignment: CDR1 MNHEY and CDR2 SVGAGI. There are 15 residues in the CDR3. CDR3 residues: CASSSRTGKSYEQYF. CDR3 bases: TGTGCCAGCAGTTCCCGGACAGGAAAATCCTACGAGCAGTACTTC.

This chain links TRBV7-2 with TRBJ1-3; 7 bases agree with TRBD1. CDR1 SGHTA and CDR2 FQGNSA come from the germline V gene. The CDR3 spans 14 residues. V gave up 3 bases and J gave up 3 bases; unmatched junction bases: 2. The CDR3 coding sequence is TGTGCCAGCAGCTTTTCAGGGGGTGGAAACACCATATATTTT. It translates to CASSFSGGGNTIYF.

Concerning this clone itself: The junction shows a germline mismatch at one end, possibly a read error. The chain couples TRBV19 to TRBJ2-7; a weak D match, TRBD2 (5 bases). This CDR3 has 11 amino acids. In germline, CDR1 is LNHDA, CDR2 SQIVND (reference sequence). DNA for the CDR3: TGTGCCAGTAGTATAGGGACTTGGCAGGCGTTC. It encodes CASSIGTWQAF.

The gene calls are TRBV2 and TRBJ1-6; the D gene is possibly TRBD1 (6 bases). Trimming left V 4 bases short and J 4 bases short, with 8 bases between. Germline assignment: CDR1 SNHLY and CDR2 FYNNEI. The CDR3 runs 14 residues. The CDR3, as DNA: TGTGCCAGCAGTGGAGACAGGTATAATTCACCCCTCCACTTT. It yields the protein CASSGDRYNSPLHF. Variable domain in full (rest from reference TRBV2 and TRBJ1-6): EPEVTQTPSHQVTQMGQEVILRCVPISNHLYFYWYRQILGQKVEFLVSFYNNEISEKSEIFDDQFSVERPDGSNFTLKIRSTKLEDSAMYFCASSGDRYNSPLHFGNGTRLTVT.

V gene TRBV5-8 combines with J gene TRBJ1-4; possibly TRBD1 for D (6 bases). In germline, CDR1 is SGHTS, CDR2 YDEGEE. The CDR3 consists of 13 residues. The germline V and J ends were trimmed by 3 bases and 5 bases, with 8 bases remaining between them. CDR3 bases: TGTGCCAGCAGCTCACAGGGAAATGAAAAACTGTTTTTT. Its protein product is CASSSQGNEKLFF.

CDR3 amino acids: CASSLSEGRGPRGYTF. The CDR3 DNA follows: TGTGCCAGCAGTTTATCCGAGGGCAGGGGGCCTCGCGGCTACACCTTC. The chain is built from TRBV27 and TRBJ1-2, with 8 bases lining up with TRBD1. Losses at the gene ends were 0 bases for V and 8 bases for J; bases not matched to a gene: 11. Looked up from germline, CDR1 is MNHEY and CDR2 is SMNVEV (reference sequence). CDR3 length: 16 residues.

The chain couples TRBV5-1 to TRBJ1-4, with 9 bases lining up with TRBD1. The J segment lost 3 bases and the V segment lost 3 bases, leaving 6 bases of the junction unmatched. The length of the CDR3 is 16 residues. CDR1 is SGHRS, CDR2 YFSETQ, per germline. Here the CDR3 DNA reads TGCGCCAGCAGCTCACAGGGGGCGCATGCTAATGAAAAACTGTTTTTT. Protein sequence: CASSSQGAHANEKLFF.

V usage is TRBV7-2 and J usage is TRBJ1-1; D might be TRBD1 (5 bases). The CDR3 has 16 residues. The ends were cut back, 2 bases at V and 0 bases at J, with 13 bases in the middle. Germline loops: CDR1 SGHTA, CDR2 FQGNSA. CDR3 in amino acids: CASSLIQGGLNTEAFF. CDR3 nucleotides: TGTGCCAGCAGCTTAATCCAGGGAGGATTGAACACTGAAGCTTTCTTT. The whole variable domain, filled in from reference TRBV7-2 and TRBJ1-1, reads GAGVSQSPSNKVTEKGKDVELRCDPISGHTALYWYRQSLGQGLEFLIYFQGNSAPDKSGLPSDRFSAERTGGSVSTLTIQRTQQEDSAVYLCASSLIQGGLNTEAFFGQGTRLTVV.

This rearrangement joins TRBV18 to TRBJ1-6, with 9 bases that match TRBD1. CDR3 length: 16 residues. V shed 5 bases and J 9 bases; nucleotides not matched to a gene: 11. CDR1 is KGHSH, CDR2 LQKENI, per germline. CDR3 protein: CASSTGTGQRSSPLHF. In DNA, the CDR3 is TGTGCCAGCTCAACTGGGACAGGGCAGAGAAGTTCACCCCTCCACTTT.

This clone was counted between two and nine times. The gene calls are TRBV2 and TRBJ1-2, with TRBD1 as a possible D gene (6 bases). Germline lookup yields CDR1 SNHLY and CDR2 FYNNEI. This CDR3 spans 13 amino acids. With 6 bases removed from V and 3 bases from J, the gap between germline ends came to 11 bases. The CDR3 loop reads CASSPDRDYGYTF. The CDR3, as DNA: TGTGCCAGCAGCCCGGACAGAGACTATGGCTACACCTTC.

V is TRBV19 and J is TRBJ1-1; D gene ambiguous. The CDR3 covers 12 residues. The germline V gene encodes CDR1 LNHDA and CDR2 SQIVND (reference sequence). V gave up 0 bases and J gave up 4 bases, with 3 bases separating them. CDR3 nucleotide sequence: TGTGCCAGTAGTATAGATCGCACTGAAGCTTTCTTT. Protein sequence: CASSIDRTEAFF. Complete variable domain (other parts from reference TRBV19 and TRBJ1-1): DGGITQSPKYLFRKEGQNVTLSCEQNLNHDAMYWYRQDPGQGLRLIYYSQIVNDFQKGDIAEGYSVSREKKESFPLTVTSAQKNPTAFYLCASSIDRTEAFFGQGTRLTVV.

The chain has TRBV24-1 and TRBJ2-2; 8 bases are shared with TRBD1. The CDR3 has 14 amino acids. Trimming removed 4 bases from V and 8 bases from J; junction bases left unmatched: 5. Germline assignment: CDR1 KGHDR and CDR2 SFDVKD. Here the CDR3 DNA reads TGTGCCACCAGTGACCCAGGGGGCTCGGGGGAGCTGTTTTTT. Protein sequence: CATSDPGGSGELFF.

The chain joins TRBV27 to TRBJ2-7; TRBD1 aligns across 7 bases. V dropped 5 bases and J dropped 2; count of bases not matched to a gene: 6. Germline values: CDR1 MNHEY, CDR2 SMNVEV (reference sequence). This CDR3 is built from 14 residues. In nucleotides, the CDR3 is TGTGCCAGCAGTCCCGGGACAGATCCCTACGAGCAGTACTTC. It codes for CASSPGTDPYEQYF.

This chain links TRBV29-1 with TRBJ2-5; 15 bases match TRBD2. Germline CDR1 reads SQVTM; CDR2 reads ANQGSEA. V lost 5 bases, J lost 4 bases, and 8 bases stayed unmatched. This CDR3 has 16 amino acids. CDR3 in amino acids: CSVRTSGGASGETQYF. DNA of the CDR3: TGCAGCGTTCGGACTAGCGGGGGGGCCTCGGGAGAGACCCAGTACTTC. Looking up the rest from reference TRBV29-1 and TRBJ2-5 gives the full variable domain: SAVISQKPSRDICQRGTSLTIQCQVDSQVTMMFWYRQQPGQSLTLIATANQGSEATYESGFVIDKFPISRPNLTFSTLTVSNMSPEDSSIYLCSVRTSGGASGETQYFGPGTRLLVL.

The chain combines TRBV19 with TRBJ1-2; 7 bases fit TRBD1. J lost 6 bases, V lost 5 bases, and 15 bases had no gene match. CDR1 is LNHDA and CDR2 is SQIVND in the germline V gene (reference sequence). CDR3 length: 16 amino acids. CDR3 residues: CASSSGRDRVRDGYTF. The CDR3 DNA follows: TGTGCCAGTAGTTCCGGGCGCGACAGGGTCCGGGATGGCTACACCTTC.

With respect to this clone: The conserved final phenylalanine or tryptophan is absent from the CDR3, which likely points to a read error. No DNA is shown, since the ends of the CDR3 on it are uncertain; the CDR3 is the one TCRdb lists. The chain carries TRBV7-9 and TRBJ1-1. The V gene's germline CDR1 is SEHNR and CDR2 FQNEAQ (reference sequence). Counting both end residues, the CDR3 totals 9 amino acids. The CDR3 reads CASSLEELR.

The chain's CDR3 is CASSSQGASGYTF. The CDR3 bases are TGTGCCAGCAGCTCCCAGGGGGCGAGTGGCTACACCTTC. The chain carries TRBV5-6 and TRBJ1-2; 8 bases are a match to TRBD1. The CDR3 is 13 amino acids. V dropped 3 bases and J dropped 7; count of bases not matched to a gene: 5. Germline V gene sequence: CDR1 SGHDT, CDR2 YYEEEE.

The gene calls are TRBV9 and TRBJ2-2; 11 bases are a match to TRBD2. With V trimmed by 7 bases and J by 5 bases, 13 bases remained unmatched. The CDR3 contains 17 residues. Per germline, CDR1 SGDLS and CDR2 YYNGEE. CDR3 amino acids: CASQRHTSGGQTGELFF. CDR3 sequence (DNA): TGTGCCAGCCAAAGGCATACTAGCGGGGGACAAACCGGGGAGCTGTTTTTT.

The chain joins TRBV6-5 to TRBJ2-7; possible D gene TRBD1, 6 bases. The ends were cut back, 7 bases at V and 3 bases at J, with 13 bases in the middle. The CDR3 extends over 13 amino acids. The germline CDR1 and CDR2 sequences are MNHEY and SVGAGI. The CDR3 DNA sequence: TGTGCCAGCAATGGGGGCGAGGGCTACGAGCAGTACTTC. Translated, it gives CASNGGEGYEQYF.